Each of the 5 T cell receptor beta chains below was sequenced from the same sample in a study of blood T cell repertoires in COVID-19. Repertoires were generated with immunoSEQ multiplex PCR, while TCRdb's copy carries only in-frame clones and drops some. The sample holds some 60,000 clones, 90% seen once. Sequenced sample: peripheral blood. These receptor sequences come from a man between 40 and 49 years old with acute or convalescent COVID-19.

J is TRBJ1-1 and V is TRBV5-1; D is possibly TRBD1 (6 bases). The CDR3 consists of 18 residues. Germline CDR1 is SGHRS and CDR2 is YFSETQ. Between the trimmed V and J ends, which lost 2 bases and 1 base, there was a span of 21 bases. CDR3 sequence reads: CASSLVQGQGGPNTEAFF. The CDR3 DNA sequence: TGCGCCAGCAGCTTAGTCCAGGGGCAAGGGGGACCGAACACTGAAGCTTTCTTT.

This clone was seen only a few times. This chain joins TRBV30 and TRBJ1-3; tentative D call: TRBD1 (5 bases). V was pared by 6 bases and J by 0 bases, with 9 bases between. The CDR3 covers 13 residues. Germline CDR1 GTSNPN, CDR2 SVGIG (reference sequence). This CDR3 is CACDSNSGNTIYF. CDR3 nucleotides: TGTGCCTGTGACAGTAACTCTGGAAACACCATATATTTT.

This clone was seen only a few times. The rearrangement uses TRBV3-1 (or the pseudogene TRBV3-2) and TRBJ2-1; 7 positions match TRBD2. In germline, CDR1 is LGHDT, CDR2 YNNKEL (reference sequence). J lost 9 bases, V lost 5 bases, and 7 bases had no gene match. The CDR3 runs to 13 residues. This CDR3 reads CASSIGLVGEQFF. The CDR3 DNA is TGTGCCAGCAGCATAGGACTAGTGGGTGAGCAGTTCTTC.

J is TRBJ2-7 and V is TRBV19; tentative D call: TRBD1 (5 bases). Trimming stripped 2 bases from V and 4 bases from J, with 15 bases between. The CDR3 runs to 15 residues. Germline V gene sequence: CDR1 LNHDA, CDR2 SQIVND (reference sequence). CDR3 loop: CASSIKQADRYEQYF. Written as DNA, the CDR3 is TGTGCCAGTAGTATAAAACAGGCGGACCGATACGAGCAGTACTTC.

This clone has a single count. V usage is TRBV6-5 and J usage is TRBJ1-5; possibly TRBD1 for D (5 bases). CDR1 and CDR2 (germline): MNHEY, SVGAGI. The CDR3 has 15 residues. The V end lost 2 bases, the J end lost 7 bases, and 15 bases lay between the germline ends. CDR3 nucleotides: TGTGCCAGCAGTTACAAGTCAGGGTTGGGGCAGCCCCAGCATTTT. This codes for CASSYKSGLGQPQHF.